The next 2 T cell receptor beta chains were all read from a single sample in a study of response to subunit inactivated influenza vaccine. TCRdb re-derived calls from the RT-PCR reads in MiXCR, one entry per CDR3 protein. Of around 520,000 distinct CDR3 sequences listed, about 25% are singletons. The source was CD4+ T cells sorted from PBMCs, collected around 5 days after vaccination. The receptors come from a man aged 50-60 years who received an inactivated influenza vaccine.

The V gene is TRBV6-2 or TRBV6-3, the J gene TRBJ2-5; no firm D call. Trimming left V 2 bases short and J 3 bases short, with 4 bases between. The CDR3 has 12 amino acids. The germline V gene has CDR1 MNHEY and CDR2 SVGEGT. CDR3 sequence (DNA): TGTGCCAGCAGTTACCCCGAAGAGACCCAGTACTTC. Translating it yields CASSYPEETQYF.

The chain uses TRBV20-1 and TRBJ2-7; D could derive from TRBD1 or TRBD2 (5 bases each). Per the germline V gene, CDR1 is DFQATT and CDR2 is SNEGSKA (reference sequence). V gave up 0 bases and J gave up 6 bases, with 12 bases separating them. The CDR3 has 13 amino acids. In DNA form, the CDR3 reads TGCAGTGCTAGAGATGGGACCGGGCGCGAGCAGTACTTC. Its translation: CSARDGTGREQYF.